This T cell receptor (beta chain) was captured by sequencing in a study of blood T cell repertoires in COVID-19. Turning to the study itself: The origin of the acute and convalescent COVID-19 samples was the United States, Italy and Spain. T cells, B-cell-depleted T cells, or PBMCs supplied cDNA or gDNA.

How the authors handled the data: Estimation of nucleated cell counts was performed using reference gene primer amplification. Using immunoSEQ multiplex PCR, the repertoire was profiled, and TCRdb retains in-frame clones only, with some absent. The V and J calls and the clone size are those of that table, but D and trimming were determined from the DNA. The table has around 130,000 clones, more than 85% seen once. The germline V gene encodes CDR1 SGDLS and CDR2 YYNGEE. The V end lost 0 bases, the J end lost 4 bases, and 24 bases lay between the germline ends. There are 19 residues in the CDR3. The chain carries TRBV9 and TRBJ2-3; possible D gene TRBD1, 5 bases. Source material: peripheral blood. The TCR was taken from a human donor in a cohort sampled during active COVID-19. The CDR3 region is CASSVVPLSIGHGADTQYF. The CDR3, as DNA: TGTGCCAGCAGCGTAGTGCCCCTCTCGATAGGACACGGCGCAGATACGCAGTATTTT.